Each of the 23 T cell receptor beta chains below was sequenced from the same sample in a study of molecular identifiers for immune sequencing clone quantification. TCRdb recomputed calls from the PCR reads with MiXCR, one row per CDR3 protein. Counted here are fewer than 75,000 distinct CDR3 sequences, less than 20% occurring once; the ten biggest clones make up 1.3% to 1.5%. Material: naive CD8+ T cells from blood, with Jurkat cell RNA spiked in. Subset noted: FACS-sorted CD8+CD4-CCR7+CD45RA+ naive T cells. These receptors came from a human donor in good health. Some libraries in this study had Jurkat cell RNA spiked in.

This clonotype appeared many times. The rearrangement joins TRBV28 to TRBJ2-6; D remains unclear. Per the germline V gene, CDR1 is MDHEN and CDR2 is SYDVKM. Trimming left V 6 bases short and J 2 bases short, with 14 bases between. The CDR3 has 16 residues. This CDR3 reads CASSSRSGAGANVLTF. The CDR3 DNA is TGTGCCAGCAGCTCGCGGTCTGGCGCTGGGGCCAACGTCCTGACTTTC.

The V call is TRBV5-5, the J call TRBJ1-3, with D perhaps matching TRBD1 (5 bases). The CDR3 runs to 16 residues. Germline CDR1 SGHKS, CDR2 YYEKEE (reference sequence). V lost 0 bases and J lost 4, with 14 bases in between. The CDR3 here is CASSLVASGHGNTIYF. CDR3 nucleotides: TGTGCCAGCAGCTTGGTGGCTTCGGGGCACGGAAACACCATATATTTT.

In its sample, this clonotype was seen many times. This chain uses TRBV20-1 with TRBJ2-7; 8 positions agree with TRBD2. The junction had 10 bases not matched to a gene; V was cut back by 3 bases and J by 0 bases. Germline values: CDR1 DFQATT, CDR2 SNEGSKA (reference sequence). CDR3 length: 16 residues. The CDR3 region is CSASAFGGGSSYEQYF. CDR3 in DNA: TGCAGTGCTAGTGCATTCGGCGGGGGGAGCTCCTACGAGCAGTACTTC.

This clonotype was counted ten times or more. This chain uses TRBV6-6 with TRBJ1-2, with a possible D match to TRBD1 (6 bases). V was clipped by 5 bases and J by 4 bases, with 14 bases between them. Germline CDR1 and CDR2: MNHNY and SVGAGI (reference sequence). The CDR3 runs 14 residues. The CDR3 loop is CASSQHGGSYGYTF. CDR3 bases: TGTGCCAGCAGTCAGCACGGGGGCAGCTATGGCTACACCTTC.

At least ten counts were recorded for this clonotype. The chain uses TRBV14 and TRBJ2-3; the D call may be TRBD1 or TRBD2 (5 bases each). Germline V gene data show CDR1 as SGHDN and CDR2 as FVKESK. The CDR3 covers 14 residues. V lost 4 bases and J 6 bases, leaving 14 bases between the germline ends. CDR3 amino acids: CASSRDRRWDTQYF. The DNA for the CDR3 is TGTGCCAGCAGCCGGGACCGGAGATGGGATACGCAGTATTTT.

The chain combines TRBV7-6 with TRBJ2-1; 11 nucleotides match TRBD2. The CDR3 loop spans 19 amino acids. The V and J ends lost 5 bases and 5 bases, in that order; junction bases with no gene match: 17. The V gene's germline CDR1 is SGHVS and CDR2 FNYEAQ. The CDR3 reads CASSRTTYPTSGENNEQFF. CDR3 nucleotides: TGTGCCAGCAGCCGGACCACTTACCCGACTAGCGGGGAAAACAATGAGCAGTTCTTC. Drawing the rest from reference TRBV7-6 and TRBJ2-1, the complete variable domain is GAGVSQSPRYKVTKRGQDVALRCDPISGHVSLYWYRQALGQGPEFLTYFNYEAQQDKSGLPNDRFSAERPEGSISTLTIQRTEQRDSAMYRCASSRTTYPTSGENNEQFFGPGTRLTVL.

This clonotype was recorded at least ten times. The CDR3 coding sequence is TGTGCCAGCAGACCAGCCGGGACATCCTATAGCAATCAGCCCCAGCATTTT. Its translation: CASRPAGTSYSNQPQHF. The chain employs TRBV2 and TRBJ1-5; possibly TRBD1 for D (6 bases). This CDR3 has 17 amino acids. V lost 6 bases and J 0 bases, leaving 18 bases between the germline ends. Germline CDR1 reads SNHLY; CDR2 reads FYNNEI.

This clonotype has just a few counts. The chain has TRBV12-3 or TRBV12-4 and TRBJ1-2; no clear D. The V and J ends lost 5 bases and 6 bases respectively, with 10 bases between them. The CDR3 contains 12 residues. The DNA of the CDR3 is TGTGCCAGCAGTAGCCAGTCGAATGGCTACACCTTC. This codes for CASSSQSNGYTF.

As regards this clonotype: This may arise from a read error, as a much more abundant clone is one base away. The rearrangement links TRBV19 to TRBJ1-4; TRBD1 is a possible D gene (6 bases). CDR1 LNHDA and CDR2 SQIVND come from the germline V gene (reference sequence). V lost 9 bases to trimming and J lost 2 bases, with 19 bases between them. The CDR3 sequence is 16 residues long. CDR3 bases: TGTGCCAGCGGATTGCGGGGGGCGCTTACTAATGAAAAACTGTTTTTT. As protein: CASGLRGALTNEKLFF.

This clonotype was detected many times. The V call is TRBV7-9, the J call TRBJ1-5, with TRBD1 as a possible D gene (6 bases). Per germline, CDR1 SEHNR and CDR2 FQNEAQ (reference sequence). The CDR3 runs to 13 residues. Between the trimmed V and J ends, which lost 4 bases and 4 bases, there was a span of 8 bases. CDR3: CASSSGQNQPQHF. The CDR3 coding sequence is TGTGCCAGCAGCTCCGGACAGAATCAGCCCCAGCATTTT.

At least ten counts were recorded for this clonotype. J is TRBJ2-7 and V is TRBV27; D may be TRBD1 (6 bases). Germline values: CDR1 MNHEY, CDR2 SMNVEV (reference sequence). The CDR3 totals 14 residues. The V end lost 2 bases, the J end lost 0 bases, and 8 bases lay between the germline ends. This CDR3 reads CASSLTGPSYEQYF. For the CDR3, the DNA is TGTGCCAGCAGTTTAACAGGGCCCTCCTACGAGCAGTACTTC.

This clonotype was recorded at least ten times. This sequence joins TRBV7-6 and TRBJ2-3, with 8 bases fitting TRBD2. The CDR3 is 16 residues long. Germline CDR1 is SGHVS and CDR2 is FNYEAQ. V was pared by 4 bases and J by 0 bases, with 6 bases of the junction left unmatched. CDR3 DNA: TGTGCCAGCAGCTCGGGACTAGGCACTAGCACAGATACGCAGTATTTT. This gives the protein CASSSGLGTSTDTQYF.

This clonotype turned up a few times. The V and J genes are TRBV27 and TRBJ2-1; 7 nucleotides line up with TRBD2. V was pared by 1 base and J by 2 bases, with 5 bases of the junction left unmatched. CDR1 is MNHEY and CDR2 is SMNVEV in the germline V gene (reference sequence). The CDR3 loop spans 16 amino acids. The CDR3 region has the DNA TGTGCCAGCAGTTTATACGGGAGGCCGACCTACAATGAGCAGTTCTTC. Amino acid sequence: CASSLYGRPTYNEQFF.

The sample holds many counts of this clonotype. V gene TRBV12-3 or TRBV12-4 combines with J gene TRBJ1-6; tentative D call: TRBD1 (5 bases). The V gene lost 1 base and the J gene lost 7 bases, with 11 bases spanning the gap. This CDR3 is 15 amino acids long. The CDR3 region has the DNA TGTGCCAGCAGTTTAGATGGGGCAGGAAATTCACCCCTCCACTTT. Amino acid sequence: CASSLDGAGNSPLHF.

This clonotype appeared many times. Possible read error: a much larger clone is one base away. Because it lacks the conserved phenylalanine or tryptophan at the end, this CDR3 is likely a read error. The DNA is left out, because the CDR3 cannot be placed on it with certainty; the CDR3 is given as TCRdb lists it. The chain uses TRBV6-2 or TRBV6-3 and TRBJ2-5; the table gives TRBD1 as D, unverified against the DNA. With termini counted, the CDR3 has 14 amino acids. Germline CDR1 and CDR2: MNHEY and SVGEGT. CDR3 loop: CASSRGGRAQDVTV.

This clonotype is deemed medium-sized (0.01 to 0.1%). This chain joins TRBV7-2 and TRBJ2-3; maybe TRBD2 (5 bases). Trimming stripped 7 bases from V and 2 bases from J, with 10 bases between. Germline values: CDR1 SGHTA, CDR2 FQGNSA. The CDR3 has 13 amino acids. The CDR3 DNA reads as TGTGCCAGCAACCTACTAGACACAGATACGCAGTATTTT. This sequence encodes CASNLLDTDTQYF.

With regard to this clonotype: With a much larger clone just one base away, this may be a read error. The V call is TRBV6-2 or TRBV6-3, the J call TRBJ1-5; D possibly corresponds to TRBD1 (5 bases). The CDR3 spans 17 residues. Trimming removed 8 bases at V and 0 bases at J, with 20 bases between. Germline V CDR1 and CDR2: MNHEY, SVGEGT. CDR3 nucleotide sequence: TGTGCCAGCGCGTCCCAACGGGGCCCCTATAGCAATCAGCCCCAGCATTTT. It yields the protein CASASQRGPYSNQPQHF.

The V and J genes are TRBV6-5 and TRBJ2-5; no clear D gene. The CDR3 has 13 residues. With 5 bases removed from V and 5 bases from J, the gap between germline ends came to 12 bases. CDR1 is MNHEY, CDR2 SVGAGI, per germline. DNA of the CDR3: TGTGCCAGCAGTACGGGTCTCCATGAGACCCAGTACTTC. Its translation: CASSTGLHETQYF.

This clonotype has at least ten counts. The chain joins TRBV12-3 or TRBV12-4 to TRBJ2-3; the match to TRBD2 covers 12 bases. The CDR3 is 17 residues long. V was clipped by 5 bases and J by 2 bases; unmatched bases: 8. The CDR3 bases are TGTGCCAGCAGTCCGACGACTAGCGGGAGATACACAGATACGCAGTATTTT. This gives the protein CASSPTTSGRYTDTQYF.

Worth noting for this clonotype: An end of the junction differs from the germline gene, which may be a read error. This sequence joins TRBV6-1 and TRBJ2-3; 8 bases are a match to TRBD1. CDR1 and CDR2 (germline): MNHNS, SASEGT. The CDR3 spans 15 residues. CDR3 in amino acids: CASGGRGQGTDTQCF. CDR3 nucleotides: TGTGCCAGCGGTGGTCGTGGACAGGGTACAGATACGCAGTGTTTT.

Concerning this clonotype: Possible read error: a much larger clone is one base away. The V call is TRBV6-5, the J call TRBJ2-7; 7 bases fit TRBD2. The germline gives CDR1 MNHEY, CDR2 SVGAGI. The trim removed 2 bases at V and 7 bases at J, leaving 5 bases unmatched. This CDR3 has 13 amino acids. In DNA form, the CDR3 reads TGTGCCAGCAGTTACAATGGGGGGGGGGAGCAGTACTTC. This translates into CASSYNGGGEQYF.

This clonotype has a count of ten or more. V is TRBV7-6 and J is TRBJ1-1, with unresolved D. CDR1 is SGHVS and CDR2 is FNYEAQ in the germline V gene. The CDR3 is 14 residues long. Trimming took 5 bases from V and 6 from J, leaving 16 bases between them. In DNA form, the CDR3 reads TGTGCCAGCAGCCCCCAGGACGGATCCCCTGAAGCTTTCTTT. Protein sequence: CASSPQDGSPEAFF.

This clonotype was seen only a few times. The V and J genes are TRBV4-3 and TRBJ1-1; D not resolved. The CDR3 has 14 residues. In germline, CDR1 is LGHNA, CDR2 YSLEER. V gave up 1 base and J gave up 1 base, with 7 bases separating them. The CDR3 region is CASSQVEGNTEAFF. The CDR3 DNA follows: TGCGCCAGCAGCCAAGTAGAGGGGAACACTGAAGCTTTCTTT.